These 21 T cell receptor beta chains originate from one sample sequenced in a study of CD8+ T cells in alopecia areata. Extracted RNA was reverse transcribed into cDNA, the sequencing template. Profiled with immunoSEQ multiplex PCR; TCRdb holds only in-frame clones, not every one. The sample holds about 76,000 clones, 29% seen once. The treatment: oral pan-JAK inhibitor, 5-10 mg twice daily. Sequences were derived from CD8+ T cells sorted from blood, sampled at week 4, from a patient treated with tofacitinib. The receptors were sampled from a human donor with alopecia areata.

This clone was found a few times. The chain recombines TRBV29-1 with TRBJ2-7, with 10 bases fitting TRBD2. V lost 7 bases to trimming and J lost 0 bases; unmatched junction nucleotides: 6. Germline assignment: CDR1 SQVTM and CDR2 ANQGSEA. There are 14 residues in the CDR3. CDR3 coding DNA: TGCAGCGCCGGACTAGCGGAAAGCTCCTACGAGCAGTACTTC. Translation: CSAGLAESSYEQYF.

CDR3 amino acids: CSVEEGGKYEQYF. In nucleotides, the CDR3 is TGCAGCGTTGAAGAAGGGGGGAAATACGAGCAGTACTTC. The chain joins TRBV29-1 to TRBJ2-7; D may be TRBD1 or TRBD2 (6 bases each). The CDR3 is 13 residues long. Trimming stripped 0 bases from V and 4 bases from J, with 10 bases between. In germline, CDR1 is SQVTM, CDR2 ANQGSEA.

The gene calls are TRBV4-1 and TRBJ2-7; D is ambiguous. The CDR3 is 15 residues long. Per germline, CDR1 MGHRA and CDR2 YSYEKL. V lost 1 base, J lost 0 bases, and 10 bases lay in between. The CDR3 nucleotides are TGCGCCAGCAGCCAAGTACTGTCCGACTCCTACGAGCAGTACTTC. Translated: CASSQVLSDSYEQYF.

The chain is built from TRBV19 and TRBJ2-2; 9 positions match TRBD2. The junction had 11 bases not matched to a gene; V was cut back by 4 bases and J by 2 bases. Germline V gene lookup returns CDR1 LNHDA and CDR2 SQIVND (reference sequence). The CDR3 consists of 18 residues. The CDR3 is CASSTPLLTSGNTGELFF. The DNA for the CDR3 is TGTGCCAGTAGTACCCCACTCCTGACTAGCGGTAACACCGGGGAGCTGTTTTTT.

The CDR3 sequence: CAGLGLAGPNTGELFF. CDR3 nucleotide sequence: TGTGCCGGACTTGGACTAGCGGGACCGAACACCGGGGAGCTGTTTTTT. V usage is TRBV30 and J usage is TRBJ2-2; 12 bases agree with TRBD2. In germline, CDR1 is GTSNPN, CDR2 SVGIG (reference sequence). Trimming cost V 8 bases and J 0 bases; bases outside gene matches: 7. The CDR3 covers 16 residues.

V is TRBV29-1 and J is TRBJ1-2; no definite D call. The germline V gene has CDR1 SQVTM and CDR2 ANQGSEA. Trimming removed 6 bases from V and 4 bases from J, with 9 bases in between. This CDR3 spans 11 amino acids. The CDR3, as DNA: TGCAGCGTAGGCGTGGGCTATGGCTACACCTTC. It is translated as CSVGVGYGYTF. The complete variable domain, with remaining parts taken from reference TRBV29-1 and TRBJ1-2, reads SAVISQKPSRDICQRGTSLTIQCQVDSQVTMMFWYRQQPGQSLTLIATANQGSEATYESGFVIDKFPISRPNLTFSTLTVSNMSPEDSSIYLCSVGVGYGYTFGSGTRLTVV.

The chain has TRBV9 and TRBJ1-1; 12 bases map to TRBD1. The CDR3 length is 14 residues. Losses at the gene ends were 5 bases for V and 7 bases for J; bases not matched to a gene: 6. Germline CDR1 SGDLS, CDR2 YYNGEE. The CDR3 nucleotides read TGTGCCAGCAGGGGACAGGGGGCTTTGAGTGAAGCTTTCTTT. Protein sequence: CASRGQGALSEAFF. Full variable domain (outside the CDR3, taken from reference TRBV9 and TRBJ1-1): DSGVTQTPKHLITATGQRVTLRCSPRSGDLSVYWYQQSLDQGLQFLIQYYNGEERAKGNILERFSAQQFPDLHSELNLSSLELGDSALYFCASRGQGALSEAFFGQGTRLTVV.

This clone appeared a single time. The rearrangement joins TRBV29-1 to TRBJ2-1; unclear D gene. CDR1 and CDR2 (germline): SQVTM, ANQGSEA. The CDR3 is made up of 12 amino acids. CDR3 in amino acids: CSARGSYNEQFF. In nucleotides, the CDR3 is TGCAGTGCGCGAGGCTCCTACAATGAGCAGTTCTTC.

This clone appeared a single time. The CDR3 here is CSAPRGGEAFF. CDR3 bases: TGCAGTGCTCCCCGAGGGGGTGAGGCTTTCTTT. The chain recombines TRBV20-1 with TRBJ1-1, with a possible D match to TRBD1 (6 bases). The CDR3 sequence is 11 residues long. V was cut by 5 bases and J by 11 bases, with 15 bases left in between. The germline V gene encodes CDR1 DFQATT and CDR2 SNEGSKA (reference sequence).

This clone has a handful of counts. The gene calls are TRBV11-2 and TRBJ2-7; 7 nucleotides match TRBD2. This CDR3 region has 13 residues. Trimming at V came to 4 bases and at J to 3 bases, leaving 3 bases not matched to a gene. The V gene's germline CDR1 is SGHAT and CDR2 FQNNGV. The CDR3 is CASSSSGYYEQYF. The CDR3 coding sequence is TGTGCCAGCAGCTCTAGCGGATACTACGAGCAGTACTTC.

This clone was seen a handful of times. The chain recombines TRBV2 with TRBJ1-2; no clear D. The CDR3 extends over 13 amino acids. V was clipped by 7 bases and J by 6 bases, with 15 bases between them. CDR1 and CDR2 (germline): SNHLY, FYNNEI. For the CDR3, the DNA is TGTGCCAGCACTCGGGAGACCACCCATGGCTACACCTTC. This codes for CASTRETTHGYTF.

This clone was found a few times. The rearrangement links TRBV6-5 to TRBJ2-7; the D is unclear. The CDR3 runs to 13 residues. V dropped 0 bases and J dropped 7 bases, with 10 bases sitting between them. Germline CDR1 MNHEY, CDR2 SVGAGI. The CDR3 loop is CASSYSSLGEQYF. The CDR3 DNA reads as TGTGCCAGCAGTTACTCGTCCCTGGGAGAGCAGTACTTC.

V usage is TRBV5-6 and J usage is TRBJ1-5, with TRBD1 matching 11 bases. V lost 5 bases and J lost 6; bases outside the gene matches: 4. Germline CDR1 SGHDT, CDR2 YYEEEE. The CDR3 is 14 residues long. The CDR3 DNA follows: TGTGCCAGCAGTCAGGGACAGGGGGTTCAGCCCCAGCATTTT. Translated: CASSQGQGVQPQHF.

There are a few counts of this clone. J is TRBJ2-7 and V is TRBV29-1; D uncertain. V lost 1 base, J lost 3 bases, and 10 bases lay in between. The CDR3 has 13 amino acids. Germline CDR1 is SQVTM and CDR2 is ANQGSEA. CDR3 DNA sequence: TGCAGCGTTGAAGTGAACACGGACTACGAGCAGTACTTC. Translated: CSVEVNTDYEQYF.

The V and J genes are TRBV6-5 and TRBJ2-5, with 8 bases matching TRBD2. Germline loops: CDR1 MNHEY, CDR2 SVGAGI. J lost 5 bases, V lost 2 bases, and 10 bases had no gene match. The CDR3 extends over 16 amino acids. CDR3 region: CASSYVPGGPGETQYF. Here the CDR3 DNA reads TGTGCCAGCAGTTACGTGCCGGGAGGGCCTGGGGAGACCCAGTACTTC.

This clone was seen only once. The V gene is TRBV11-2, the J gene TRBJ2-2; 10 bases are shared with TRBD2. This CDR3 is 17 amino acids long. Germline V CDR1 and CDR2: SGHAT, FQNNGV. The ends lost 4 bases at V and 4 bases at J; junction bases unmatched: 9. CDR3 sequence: CASSWPKAGGPTGELFF. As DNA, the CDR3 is TGTGCCAGCAGCTGGCCTAAAGCGGGAGGGCCCACCGGGGAGCTGTTTTTT.

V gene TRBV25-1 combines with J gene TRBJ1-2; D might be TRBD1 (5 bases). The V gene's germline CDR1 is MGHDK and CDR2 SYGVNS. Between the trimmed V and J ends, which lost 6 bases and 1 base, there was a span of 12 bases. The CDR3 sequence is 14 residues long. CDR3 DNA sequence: TGTGCCAGCAGCGTTGGGGACCTTAACTATGGCTACACCTTC. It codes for CASSVGDLNYGYTF.

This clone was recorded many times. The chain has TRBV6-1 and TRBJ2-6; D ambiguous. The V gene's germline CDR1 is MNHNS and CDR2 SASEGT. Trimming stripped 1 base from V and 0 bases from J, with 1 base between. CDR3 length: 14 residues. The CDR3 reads CASSEGSGANVLTF. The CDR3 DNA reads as TGTGCCAGCAGTGAAGGCTCTGGGGCCAACGTCCTGACTTTC.

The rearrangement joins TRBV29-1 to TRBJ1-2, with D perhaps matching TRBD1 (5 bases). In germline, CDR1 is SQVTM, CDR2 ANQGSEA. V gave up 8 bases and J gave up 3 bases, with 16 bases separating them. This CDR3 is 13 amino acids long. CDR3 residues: CSTFGGGYYGYTF. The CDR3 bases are TGCAGCACCTTTGGGGGAGGGTACTATGGCTACACCTTC.

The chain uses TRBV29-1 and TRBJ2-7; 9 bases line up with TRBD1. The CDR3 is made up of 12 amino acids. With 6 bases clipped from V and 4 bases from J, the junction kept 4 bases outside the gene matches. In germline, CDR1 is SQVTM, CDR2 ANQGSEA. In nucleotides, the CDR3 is TGCAGCGTCCTGGGACAGGGATACGAGCAGTACTTC. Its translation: CSVLGQGYEQYF.

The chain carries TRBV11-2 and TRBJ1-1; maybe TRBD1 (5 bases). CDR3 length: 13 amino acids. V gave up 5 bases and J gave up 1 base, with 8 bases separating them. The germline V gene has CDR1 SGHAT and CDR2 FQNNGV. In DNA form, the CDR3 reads TGTGCCAGCAGCCCGGGACGGAACACTGAAGCTTTCTTT. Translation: CASSPGRNTEAFF.